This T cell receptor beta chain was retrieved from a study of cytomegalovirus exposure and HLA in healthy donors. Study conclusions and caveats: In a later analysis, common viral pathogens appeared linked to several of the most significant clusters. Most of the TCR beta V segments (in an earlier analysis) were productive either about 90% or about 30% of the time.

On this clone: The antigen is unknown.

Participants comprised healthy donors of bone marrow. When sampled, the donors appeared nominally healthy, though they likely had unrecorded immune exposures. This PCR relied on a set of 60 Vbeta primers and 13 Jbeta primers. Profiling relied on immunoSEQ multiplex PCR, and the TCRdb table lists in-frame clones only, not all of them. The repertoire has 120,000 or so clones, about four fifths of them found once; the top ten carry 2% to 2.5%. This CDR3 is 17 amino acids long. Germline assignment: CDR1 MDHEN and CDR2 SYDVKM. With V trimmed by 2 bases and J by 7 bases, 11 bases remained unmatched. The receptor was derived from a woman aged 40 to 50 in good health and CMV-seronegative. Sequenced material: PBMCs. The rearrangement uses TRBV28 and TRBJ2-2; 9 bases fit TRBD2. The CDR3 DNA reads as TGTGCCAGCAGTTTAAAGGGTAGCGGGAGTCGCATCGGGGAGCTGTTTTTT. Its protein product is CASSLKGSGSRIGELFF.